This TCR beta chain originates from a study of blood T cell repertoires in COVID-19. Study-level information: Acute and convalescent COVID-19 samples came from the United States, Italy and Spain.

One Seattle source followed patients from active infection through their disease course. The V gene's germline CDR1 is MNHEY and CDR2 SVGAGI. The junction had 8 bases not matched to a gene; V was cut back by 7 bases and J by 6 bases. The CDR3 length is 14 residues. The authors' processing: The authors estimated nucleated cell counts from reference gene primer amplification. The table came from immunoSEQ multiplex PCR; TCRdb's copy has only in-frame clones and leaves some out. The V and J calls and the clone size are those of that table, but D and trimming were determined from the DNA. The table shows approximately 70,000 clones, with 91% occurring only once.

The clonotype was recovered from a man aged 40-55 years with COVID-19, enrolled during active disease. The material sequenced was peripheral blood. The genes are TRBV6-5 and TRBJ1-2, with 10 bases aligning to TRBD1. CDR3 sequence reads: CASTMGQGIDGYTF. The CDR3 nucleotides read TGTGCCAGCACTATGGGACAGGGGATCGATGGCTACACCTTC.